Sequencing of this T cell receptor (beta chain) was carried out in a study of OX40 agonist ivuxolimab in advanced cancers. For the wider study: Ivuxolimab was an agonistic, fully human IgG2 monoclonal antibody directed against OX40 (CD134), a costimulatory receptor. A male proportion of nearly 85% and a mean age of approximately 62 years, ranging from roughly 23 to 79, were recorded for the dose-escalation cohort. Of the 50 to 55 dose-escalation patients, hepatocellular carcinoma was present in around 19, melanoma in around 15, renal cell carcinoma in 9 and head and neck cancer in 9. Intravenous ivuxolimab was administered to patients every 2 weeks at six dose levels: 0.01, 0.1, 0.3, 1.5, 3 and 10 mg/kg. The point of sequencing TCRbeta in the periphery was to test whether ivuxolimab changed TCR sequence diversity and drove clonal T-cell expansion. Partial responses occurred in three dose-escalation patients, of whom one had hepatocellular carcinoma and two had cutaneous melanoma. Prior anti-PD-1, anti-PD-L1 or anti-CTLA-4 therapy was permitted, and checkpoint inhibitors had been received by less than 45% of dose-escalation patients. The paper reports the monotherapy dose-escalation portion (N of about 56 patients) of the phase I ivuxolimab trial.

Patients with a history of autoimmune disease or receiving systemic immunosuppression were excluded from the trial. Peripheral blood for TCR sequencing was drawn from every dose cohort at baseline, at cycle 4 day 1 and at cycle 7 day 1. Samples were obtained from an open-label, multicenter, first-in-human phase I dose-escalation trial of ivuxolimab. The trial enrolled adults with locally advanced or metastatic head and neck squamous cell, hepatocellular, melanoma or renal cell carcinoma. Before TCR sequencing, CD4+ T cells and CD8+ T cells from peripheral blood were sorted into separate populations. General findings and caveats noted by the study authors: Low levels of normalized T-cell clonal expansion were also shown by some nonresponding patients. After ivuxolimab, more expanded clones were found on average in CD8+ T cells than in CD4+ T cells. Antigen specificity was not determined for the clonally expanded peripheral T cells. In the 0.1-3.0 mg/kg groups, partial responders were among the patients with the lowest normalized peripheral clonal expansion, particularly in CD8+ T cells. At doses of 0.1 to 3.0 mg/kg, clonal expansion of both CD4+ and CD8+ blood T cells was observed from baseline to week 6.

With respect to this clone: The antigen it recognizes is unknown. No base quality values were provided; no much bigger clone lies one nucleotide off.

To sequence the TCRbeta CDR3 region, genomic DNA was isolated from the sorted cells. The immunoSEQ Assay was used to sequence the TCRbeta CDR3 regions. TCRdb took over this immuneACCESS table, retaining in-frame rearrangements with V and J assigned. Such tables are incomplete; in checked studies, under half of the missing clones stem from an unresolved V gene, and the remainder is unexplained. The sample table holds about 59,000 clones, of which 87% were seen once. More than 0.35% of the sample is held by the ten biggest clonotypes. This TCR was recovered from an adult with an advanced solid tumor such as melanoma, head and neck, liver or kidney cancer. This specimen consisted of CD4+ or CD8+ T cells sorted from blood, obtained in a trial of the OX40 agonist ivuxolimab.

At the DNA level, the sequence is TGTGCCAGCAGTGAAAAAGGCTATAGCAATCAGCCCCAGCATTTT. Its coded protein is CASSEKGYSNQPQHF. The chain employs TRBV6-1 and TRBJ1-5; the D gene lacks a confident call. Reading from cysteine to phenylalanine, the CDR3 counts 15 amino acids. The CDR3 DNA has 45 bases and is translated from base 1. The V end loses 2 bases and the J end loses 0 bases, and a stretch of 8 bases separates them. From a lookup of the germline V gene, CDR1 and CDR2 are MNHNS and SASEGT.